Below, 27 T cell receptor beta chains from the same sample are listed, as sequenced in a study of cytomegalovirus exposure and HLA in healthy donors. PCR used 60 Vbeta primers and 13 Jbeta primers. Using immunoSEQ multiplex PCR, the repertoire was profiled, and TCRdb retains in-frame clones only, with some absent. The table includes 200,000 to 250,000 clones, around 80% detected once. Sequenced sample: PBMCs. All receptors derive from a boy between 10 and 17 years old in good health and CMV-seronegative.

V and J are TRBV7-6 and TRBJ1-5; D remains unclear. V lost 3 bases, J lost 4 bases, and 7 bases lay in between. CDR1 and CDR2 from the germline V gene are SGHVS and FNYEAQ. The CDR3 contains 13 residues. The CDR3 loop reads CASSFGSNQPQHF. CDR3 nucleotides: TGTGCCAGCAGCTTTGGGAGTAATCAGCCCCAGCATTTT.

The V gene is TRBV9, the J gene TRBJ1-4, with D perhaps TRBD1 (6 bases). V lost 0 bases to trimming and J lost 7 bases, with 13 bases between them. The germline V gene encodes CDR1 SGDLS and CDR2 YYNGEE. CDR3 length: 15 residues. The CDR3 DNA follows: TGTGCCAGCAGCGTAGAACAGGGCAGGGGTGAAAAACTGTTTTTT. It yields the protein CASSVEQGRGEKLFF.

V gene TRBV6-4 combines with J gene TRBJ2-3, with D perhaps TRBD2 (5 bases). Germline CDR1 and CDR2: MRHNA and SNTAGT. Trimming pared 4 bases from V and 3 bases from J, leaving 8 bases between. There are 13 residues in the CDR3. The CDR3 DNA reads as TGTGCCAGCAGTGCCGGGGAAACAGATACGCAGTATTTT. Protein product: CASSAGETDTQYF.

The chain couples TRBV7-2 to TRBJ2-1; 10 bases align to TRBD2. CDR3 length: 15 amino acids. Germline V lookup: CDR1 SGHTA, CDR2 FQGNSA. With 3 bases clipped from V and 5 bases from J, the junction kept 4 bases outside the gene matches. The CDR3: CASSFGTSVNNEQFF. DNA of the CDR3: TGTGCCAGCAGCTTTGGGACTAGCGTAAACAATGAGCAGTTCTTC.

The J gene is TRBJ1-3, the V gene TRBV5-4, with unresolved D. Germline CDR1 is SGHNT and CDR2 is YYREEE (reference sequence). The V gene lost 4 bases and the J gene lost 3 bases, with 14 bases spanning the gap. The CDR3 is 15 residues long. As DNA, the CDR3 is TGTGCCAGCAGCCGAACGACAAAACTTGGAAACACCATATATTTT. As protein: CASSRTTKLGNTIYF.

The chain links TRBV6-1 to TRBJ2-7; 8 bases are a match to TRBD1. Per the germline V gene, CDR1 is MNHNS and CDR2 is SASEGT. V dropped 5 bases and J dropped 9; count of bases not matched to a gene: 12. The CDR3 is 14 residues long. The CDR3 DNA sequence: TGTGCCAGCAGTTTTAGACAGGGGTCGATGGGGCAGTACTTC. As protein: CASSFRQGSMGQYF.

This chain connects TRBV2 to TRBJ1-2; maybe TRBD1 (5 bases). This CDR3 spans 13 amino acids. Germline V CDR1 and CDR2: SNHLY, FYNNEI. Trimming pared 8 bases from V and 2 bases from J, leaving 12 bases between. The DNA for the CDR3 is TGTGCCAGCGGGCGTGACAGCAACTATGGCTACACCTTC. Amino acids: CASGRDSNYGYTF.

This rearrangement joins TRBV4-1 to TRBJ1-6; D may be TRBD1 (5 bases). Germline CDR1 and CDR2: MGHRA and YSYEKL. V lost 2 bases to trimming and J lost 6 bases, with 20 bases between them. The CDR3 consists of 18 residues. DNA of the CDR3: TGCGCCAGCAGCCAAAGTACTCTTACAGGCCCCTTTAATTCACCCCTCCACTTT. Its translation: CASSQSTLTGPFNSPLHF.

The chain links TRBV4-2 to TRBJ1-6; the match to TRBD1 covers 10 bases. The CDR3 has 15 amino acids. The junction had 5 bases not matched to a gene; V was cut back by 4 bases and J by 8 bases. Germline V CDR1 and CDR2: LGHNA, YNFKEQ. The DNA for the CDR3 is TGTGCCAGCAGCCCCAGGACAGGGGGGGATTCACCCCTCCACTTT. Protein sequence: CASSPRTGGDSPLHF.

V and J are TRBV19 and TRBJ1-1, with D tentatively TRBD1 (6 bases). Germline V gene sequence: CDR1 LNHDA, CDR2 SQIVND (reference sequence). The V end was cut by 9 bases, the J end by 4 bases, with 15 bases between. The CDR3 has 13 amino acids. The CDR3 region has the DNA TGTGCCAGCACCCTCAGGGGCGCCACTGAAGCTTTCTTT. This encodes CASTLRGATEAFF.

The V gene is TRBV5-1, the J gene TRBJ2-5, with 7 positions matching TRBD2. The DNA end is a closer match to TRBJ2-7, so the J assignment may be wrong. Germline V gene data show CDR1 as SGHRS and CDR2 as YFSETQ. The CDR3 sequence is 15 residues long. The CDR3 here is CASSLVSWEGNEQYF. DNA of the CDR3: TGCGCCAGCAGCTTGGTTTCCTGGGAGGGGAACGAGCAGTACTTC.

The chain joins TRBV7-9 to TRBJ2-1; TRBD2 matches 10 bases. The CDR3 spans 16 residues. With V trimmed by 6 bases and J by 3 bases, 8 bases remained unmatched. Germline V gene sequence: CDR1 SEHNR, CDR2 FQNEAQ (reference sequence). The CDR3: CASSPSLAGDYNEQFF. As DNA, the CDR3 is TGTGCCAGCAGTCCCTCTCTAGCGGGGGACTACAATGAGCAGTTCTTC.

This chain uses TRBV27 with TRBJ1-3; the D is unclear. This CDR3 contains 19 residues. Germline CDR1 MNHEY, CDR2 SMNVEV (reference sequence). V was trimmed by 2 bases and J by 0 bases, leaving 20 bases between them. The CDR3 bases are TGTGCCAGCAGTTTACGAAAACGGAGAATCGCCCGCTCTGGAAACACCATATATTTT. Protein sequence: CASSLRKRRIARSGNTIYF.

This clone was found a few times. The chain is built from TRBV6-1 and TRBJ2-5; possibly TRBD2 for D (5 bases). CDR1 is MNHNS and CDR2 is SASEGT in the germline V gene. The CDR3 is 15 amino acids. The V end lost 6 bases, the J end lost 11 bases, and 25 bases lay between the germline ends. CDR3 region: CASRALFPGVGEQYF. CDR3 DNA: TGTGCCAGCAGGGCTCTCTTTCCGGGCGTCGGGGAGCAGTACTTC.

The rearrangement links TRBV2 to TRBJ1-6, with D uncertain. V lost 6 bases, J lost 0 bases, and 12 bases lay in between. This CDR3 is 16 amino acids long. In germline, CDR1 is SNHLY, CDR2 FYNNEI. The CDR3 region has the DNA TGTGCCAGCAGGCTGGAGCGGAGCTCCTATAATTCACCCCTCCACTTT. Encoded protein: CASRLERSSYNSPLHF.

This sequence joins TRBV16 and TRBJ1-1; 7 bases are a match to TRBD1. The CDR3 has 16 amino acids. Unmatched junction bases numbered 11, after V lost 5 bases and J lost 2 bases. From germline, CDR1 is KGHSY and CDR2 FQNENV. In DNA form, the CDR3 reads TGTGCCAGCAGCAGTCTGACAGGGTCCGGCAACACTGAAGCTTTCTTT. This sequence encodes CASSSLTGSGNTEAFF.

In regard to this clone: This same CDR3 is encoded by further DNA sequences in the sample. This chain links TRBV7-9 with TRBJ1-1; unclear D gene. The CDR3 length is 13 residues. Germline CDR1 SEHNR, CDR2 FQNEAQ (reference sequence). Trimming shortened V by 1 base and J by 11 bases, and 14 bases separated the two germline ends. Here the CDR3 reads CASSLGLEGEAFF. Here the CDR3 DNA reads TGTGCCAGCAGCTTAGGATTAGAGGGAGAGGCTTTCTTT.

This clone was observed a few times. The rearrangement joins TRBV6-5 to TRBJ1-1, with D uncertain. V dropped 0 bases and J dropped 5 bases, with 13 bases sitting between them. Germline lookup yields CDR1 MNHEY and CDR2 SVGAGI. The CDR3 is 15 residues long. The CDR3 loop reads CASSYSVVAGTEAFF. CDR3 DNA: TGTGCCAGCAGTTACTCGGTGGTGGCGGGAACTGAAGCTTTCTTT.

Written as DNA, the CDR3 is TGTGCCAGCAGCCCCCGGCACGGAGACTTCTACGAGCAGTACTTC. It specifies CASSPRHGDFYEQYF. The chain combines TRBV5-5 with TRBJ2-7; D is ambiguous. The CDR3 consists of 15 residues. Germline assignment: CDR1 SGHKS and CDR2 YYEKEE (reference sequence). V was cut by 4 bases and J by 3 bases, with 17 bases left in between.

This chain uses TRBV6-6 with TRBJ2-3, with D tentatively TRBD1 (6 bases). Germline V gene data show CDR1 as MNHNY and CDR2 as SVGAGI (reference sequence). The V and J ends lost 6 bases and 0 bases respectively, with 16 bases between them. This CDR3 comprises 16 residues. The CDR3 sequence: CASSNPYRVSTDTQYF. In nucleotides, the CDR3 is TGTGCCAGCAGCAATCCGTACAGGGTCAGCACAGATACGCAGTATTTT.

This chain connects TRBV6-6 to TRBJ2-7; perhaps TRBD1 as D (5 bases). Per the germline V gene, CDR1 is MNHNY and CDR2 is SVGAGI (reference sequence). The CDR3 is 14 residues long. Trimming took off 6 bases at V and 4 bases at J, with 16 bases between the two ends. DNA for the CDR3: TGTGCCAGCAGCCTCCTCAGGGAAGGTTACGAGCAGTACTTC. Its protein product is CASSLLREGYEQYF.

The genes are TRBV15 and TRBJ2-5; TRBD1 aligns across 9 bases. The junction had 27 bases not matched to a gene; V was cut back by 3 bases and J by 10 bases. Germline loops: CDR1 LNHNV, CDR2 YYDKDF (reference sequence). CDR3 size: 20 residues. CDR3 loop: CATSSERRRDREAVSRVQYF. The CDR3 DNA sequence: TGTGCCACCAGCAGCGAACGAAGAAGGGACAGGGAAGCCGTCTCCAGGGTCCAGTACTTC.

In this sample, this clone turned up a few times. V and J are TRBV25-1 and TRBJ1-3, with D tentatively TRBD1 (5 bases). Looked up from germline, CDR1 is MGHDK and CDR2 is SYGVNS. Trimming took off 3 bases at V and 9 bases at J, with 15 bases between the two ends. The CDR3 is 14 amino acids. CDR3 DNA sequence: TGTGCCAGCAGTGATTATAGGACAAGAAGCACCATATATTTT. Amino acids: CASSDYRTRSTIYF. Drawing the rest from reference TRBV25-1 and TRBJ1-3, the complete variable domain is EADIYQTPRYLVIGTGKKITLECSQTMGHDKMYWYQQDPGMELHLIHYSYGVNSTEKGDLSSESTVSRIRTEHFPLTLESARPSHTSQYLCASSDYRTRSTIYFGEGSWLTVV.

The CDR3 here is CASSKRKPGLAGYRSYEQYF. CDR3 sequence (DNA): TGTGCCAGCAGCAAACGCAAACCGGGACTAGCGGGATATCGATCCTACGAGCAGTACTTC. The chain is built from TRBV21-1 and TRBJ2-7; the table gives TRBD2 as D, unverified against the DNA. TRBV21-1 is flagged as a pseudogene. The CDR3 covers 20 residues.

The V call is TRBV6-1, the J call TRBJ1-2, with D unclear. CDR3 length equals 13 residues. V was shortened by 6 bases and J by 4 bases, with 12 bases between the two germline ends. Germline values: CDR1 MNHNS, CDR2 SASEGT. Here the CDR3 DNA reads TGTGCCAGCAGCCCCAGGTCCTCCTATGGCTACACCTTC. Residues: CASSPRSSYGYTF.

The chain is built from TRBV11-3 and TRBJ2-1, with D maybe TRBD2 (6 bases). Germline CDR1 is SGHNT and CDR2 is YENEEA. The CDR3 runs 14 residues. The V and J ends lost 1 base and 9 bases respectively, with 13 bases between them. CDR3 bases: TGTGCCAGCAGCTTAGTACTAGCTAGGGGTGAGCAGTTCTTC. Its translation: CASSLVLARGEQFF.

The genes are TRBV30 and TRBJ2-7, with 7 bases matching TRBD2. This CDR3 comprises 13 residues. V gave up 3 bases and J gave up 6 bases; unmatched junction bases: 8. Germline V gene data show CDR1 as GTSNPN and CDR2 as SVGIG (reference sequence). CDR3 amino acids: CAWSARLASEQYF. CDR3 nucleotides: TGTGCCTGGAGCGCTAGACTAGCCTCCGAGCAGTACTTC.